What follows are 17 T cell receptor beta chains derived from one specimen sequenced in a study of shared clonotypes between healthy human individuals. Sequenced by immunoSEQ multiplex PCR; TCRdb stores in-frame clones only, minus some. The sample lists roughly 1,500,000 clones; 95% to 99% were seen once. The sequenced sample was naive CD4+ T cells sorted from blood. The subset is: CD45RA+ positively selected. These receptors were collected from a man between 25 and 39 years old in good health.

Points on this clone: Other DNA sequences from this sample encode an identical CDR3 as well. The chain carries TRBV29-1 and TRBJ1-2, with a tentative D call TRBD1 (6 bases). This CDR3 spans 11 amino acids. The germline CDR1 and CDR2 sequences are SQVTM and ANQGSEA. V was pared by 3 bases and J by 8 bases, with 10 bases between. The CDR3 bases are TGCAGCGTTGACAGGGGCCTCGGCTACACCTTC. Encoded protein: CSVDRGLGYTF.

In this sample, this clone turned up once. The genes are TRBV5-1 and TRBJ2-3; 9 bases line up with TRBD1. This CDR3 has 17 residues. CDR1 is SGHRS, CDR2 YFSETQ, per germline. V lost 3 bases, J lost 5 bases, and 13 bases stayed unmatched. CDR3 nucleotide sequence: TGCGCCAGCAGCTGGGGAAACAGGGGGCTGCGGGGAGATACGCAGTATTTT. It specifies CASSWGNRGLRGDTQYF.

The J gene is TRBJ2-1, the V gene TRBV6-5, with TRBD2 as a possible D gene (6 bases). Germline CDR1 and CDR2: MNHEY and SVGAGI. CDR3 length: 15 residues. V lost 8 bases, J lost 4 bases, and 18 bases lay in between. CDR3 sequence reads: CASHTRGGRYNEQFF. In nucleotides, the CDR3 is TGTGCCAGCCACACGCGGGGCGGACGGTACAATGAGCAGTTCTTC.

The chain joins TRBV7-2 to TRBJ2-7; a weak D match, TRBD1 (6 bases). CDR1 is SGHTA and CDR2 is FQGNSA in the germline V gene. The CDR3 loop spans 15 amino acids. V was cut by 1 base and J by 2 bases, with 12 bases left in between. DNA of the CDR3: TGTGCCAGCAGCTTAGGCGCCGGACAGCCCTACGAGCAGTACTTC. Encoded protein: CASSLGAGQPYEQYF.

CDR3 residues: CSVGTSGQYEQYF. CDR3 in DNA: TGCAGCGTTGGGACTAGCGGACAGTACGAGCAGTACTTC. The chain recombines TRBV29-1 with TRBJ2-7, with 10 bases that match TRBD2. The germline gives CDR1 SQVTM, CDR2 ANQGSEA. This CDR3 has 13 residues. The V and J ends lost 4 bases and 4 bases, in that order; junction bases with no gene match: 4.

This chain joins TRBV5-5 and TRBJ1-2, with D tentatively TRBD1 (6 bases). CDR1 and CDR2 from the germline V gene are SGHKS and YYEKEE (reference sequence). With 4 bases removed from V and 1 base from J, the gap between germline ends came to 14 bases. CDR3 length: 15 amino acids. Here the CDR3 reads CASSVQGGSNYGYTF. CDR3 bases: TGTGCCAGCAGCGTACAGGGAGGGAGTAACTATGGCTACACCTTC.

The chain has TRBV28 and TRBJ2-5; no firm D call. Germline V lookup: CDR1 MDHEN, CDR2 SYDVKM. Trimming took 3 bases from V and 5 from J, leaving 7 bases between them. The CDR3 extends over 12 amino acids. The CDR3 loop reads CASSFRSETQYF. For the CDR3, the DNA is TGTGCCAGCAGTTTCAGGAGTGAGACCCAGTACTTC.

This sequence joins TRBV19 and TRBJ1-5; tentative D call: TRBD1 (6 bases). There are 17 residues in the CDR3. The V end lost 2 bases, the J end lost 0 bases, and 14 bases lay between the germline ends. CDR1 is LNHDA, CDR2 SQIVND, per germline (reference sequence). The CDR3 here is CASSIRQGTYSNQPQHF. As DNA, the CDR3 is TGTGCCAGTAGTATAAGGCAGGGGACCTATAGCAATCAGCCCCAGCATTTT.

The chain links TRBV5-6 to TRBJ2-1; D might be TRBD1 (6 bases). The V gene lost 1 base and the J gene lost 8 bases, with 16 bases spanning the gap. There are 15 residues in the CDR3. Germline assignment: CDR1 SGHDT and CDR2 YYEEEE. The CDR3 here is CASSLTTGPGDEQFF. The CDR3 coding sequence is TGTGCCAGCAGCTTGACGACAGGCCCTGGAGATGAGCAGTTCTTC.

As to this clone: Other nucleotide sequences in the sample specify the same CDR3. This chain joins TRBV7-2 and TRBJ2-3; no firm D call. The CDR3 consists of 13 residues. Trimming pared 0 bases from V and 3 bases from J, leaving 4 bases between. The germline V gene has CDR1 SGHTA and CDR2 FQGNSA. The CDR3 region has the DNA TGTGCCAGCAGCTTAGCTCCAACAGATACGCAGTATTTT. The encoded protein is CASSLAPTDTQYF.

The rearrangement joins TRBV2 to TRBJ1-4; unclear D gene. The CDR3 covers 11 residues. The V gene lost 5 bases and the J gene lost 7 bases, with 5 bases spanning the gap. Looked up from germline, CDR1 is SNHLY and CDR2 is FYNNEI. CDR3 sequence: CASSQTEKLFF. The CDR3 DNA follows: TGTGCCAGCAGTCAGACTGAAAAACTGTTTTTT.

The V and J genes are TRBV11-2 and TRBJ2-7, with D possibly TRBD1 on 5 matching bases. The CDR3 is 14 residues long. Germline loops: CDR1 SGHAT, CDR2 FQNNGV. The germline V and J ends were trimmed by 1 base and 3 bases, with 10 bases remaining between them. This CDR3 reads CASSLGGLGYEQYF. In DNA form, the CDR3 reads TGTGCCAGCAGCTTAGGGGGCCTGGGCTACGAGCAGTACTTC.

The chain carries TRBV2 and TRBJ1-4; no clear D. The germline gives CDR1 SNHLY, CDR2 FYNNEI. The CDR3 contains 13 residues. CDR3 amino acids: CATKGSTNEKLFF. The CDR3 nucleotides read TGTGCAACCAAAGGTTCGACTAATGAAAAACTGTTTTTT.

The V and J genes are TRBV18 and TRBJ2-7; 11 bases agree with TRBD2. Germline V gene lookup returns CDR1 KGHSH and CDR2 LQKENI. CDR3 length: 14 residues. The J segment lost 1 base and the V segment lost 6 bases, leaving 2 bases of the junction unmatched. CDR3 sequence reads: CASSGTSGSYEQYF. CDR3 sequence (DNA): TGTGCCAGCTCCGGGACTAGCGGATCCTACGAGCAGTACTTC.

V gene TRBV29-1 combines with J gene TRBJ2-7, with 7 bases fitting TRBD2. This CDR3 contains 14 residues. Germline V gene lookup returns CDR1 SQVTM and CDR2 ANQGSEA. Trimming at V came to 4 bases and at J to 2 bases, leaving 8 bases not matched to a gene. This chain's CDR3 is CSVGGASGPYEQYF. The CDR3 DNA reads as TGCAGCGTTGGTGGGGCTAGCGGACCCTACGAGCAGTACTTC.

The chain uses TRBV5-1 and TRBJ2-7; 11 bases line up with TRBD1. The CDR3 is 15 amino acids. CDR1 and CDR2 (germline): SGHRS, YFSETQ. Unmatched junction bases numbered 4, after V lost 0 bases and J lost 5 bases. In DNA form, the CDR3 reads TGCGCCAGCAGCTTGGCCGGGGACAGGGGGAACGAGCAGTACTTC. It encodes CASSLAGDRGNEQYF.

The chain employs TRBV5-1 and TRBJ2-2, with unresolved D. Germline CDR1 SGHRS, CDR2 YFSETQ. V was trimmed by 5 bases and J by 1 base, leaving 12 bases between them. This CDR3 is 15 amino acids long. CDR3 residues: CASRGKKENTGELFF. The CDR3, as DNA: TGCGCCAGCAGGGGTAAGAAGGAGAACACCGGGGAGCTGTTTTTT.